This TCR beta chain originates from a study of cytomegalovirus exposure and HLA in healthy donors. Germline assignment: CDR1 MNHEY and CDR2 SMNVEV (reference sequence). The CDR3 sequence is 16 residues long. Study-level results: A prior analysis recorded that most TCR beta V segments were productive about 87% or about 30% of the time. Most of the CMV-associated TCR beta chains (in a later analysis) appeared to be HLA-restricted. Highly shared sequence variants in one cluster were likely a sequencing artifact. The study labeled more than 150 TCR beta chains cytomegalovirus-associated.

The PCR contained 60 Vbeta and 13 Jbeta primers. Generated by immunoSEQ multiplex PCR, the TCRdb table keeps only in-frame clones and is missing some. The table shows 120,000 to 150,000 clones, with approximately 72% occurring only once. As regards this clone: No antigen is known for it. Its ends do not fully match the called genes, so a read error is possible. Other DNA sequences in the same sample also yield this CDR3.

This clonotype originated in a woman aged 55-69 years in good health and CMV-seronegative. Sequenced: PBMCs. The chain uses TRBV27 and TRBJ2-3; 11 positions match TRBD2. CDR3 nucleotide sequence: TGCGCCAGCAGTCCCGAACTAGCGGGAGTTAAAGATACGCAGTATTTT. Its protein is CASSPELAGVKDTQYF.